A single sample gave rise to the 15 T cell receptor beta chains below, sequenced in a study of sequential checkpoint blockade in melanoma. Regarding treatment: randomized to nivolumab then ipilimumab (arm A) or the reverse (arm B). Sequencing used immunoSEQ multiplex PCR; TCRdb keeps in-frame clones, though not all of them. The sample lists approximately 8,800 clones, just under 60% seen once, with about 41% in the top ten. Sequencing was performed on CD8+ T cells sorted from blood (inferred from file names), taken from a patient given nivolumab and ipilimumab in sequence. Receptor source: a human donor with melanoma.

This clone was picked up a small number of times. The chain combines TRBV15 with TRBJ1-1; D uncertain. Germline V lookup: CDR1 LNHNV, CDR2 YYDKDF (reference sequence). CDR3 length: 13 residues. V was shortened by 1 base and J by 0 bases, with 3 bases between the two germline ends. The CDR3, as DNA: TGTGCCACCAGCAGAGCAGTGAACACTGAAGCTTTCTTT. Translation gives CATSRAVNTEAFF. Based on the CDR3 plus reference TRBV15 and TRBJ1-1, the full variable domain is DAMVIQNPRYQVTQFGKPVTLSCSQTLNHNVMYWYQQKSSQAPKLLFHYYDKDFNNEADTPDNFQSRRPNTSFCFLDIRSPGLGDTAMYLCATSRAVNTEAFFGQGTRLTVV.

CDR3 residues: CASSLASREAFF. The CDR3 DNA sequence: TGTGCCAGCAGCTTAGCTTCGAGGGAAGCTTTCTTT. The chain links TRBV7-9 to TRBJ1-1; D remains ambiguous. Trimming took off 0 bases at V and 8 bases at J, with 7 bases between the two ends. CDR1 is SEHNR and CDR2 is FQNEAQ in the germline V gene (reference sequence). This CDR3 is built from 12 residues. Filled out from reference TRBV7-9 and TRBJ1-1, the complete variable domain reads DTGVSQNPRHKITKRGQNVTFRCDPISEHNRLYWYRQTLGQGPEFLTYFQNEAQLEKSRLLSDRFSAERPKGSFSTLEIQRTEQGDSAMYLCASSLASREAFFGQGTRLTVV.

The J gene is TRBJ2-5, the V gene TRBV27; 8 nucleotides agree with TRBD2. This CDR3 has 14 residues. From germline, CDR1 is MNHEY and CDR2 SMNVEV (reference sequence). V shed 6 bases, J shed 5 bases, and the junction held 8 bases outside the gene matches. CDR3 in amino acids: CASRPGTSAETQYF. For the CDR3, the DNA is TGTGCCAGCAGACCCGGGACTAGTGCCGAGACCCAGTACTTC.

This rearrangement joins TRBV19 to TRBJ1-5; D unresolved. The V gene's germline CDR1 is LNHDA and CDR2 SQIVND (reference sequence). The V end lost 1 base, the J end lost 3 bases, and 10 bases lay between the germline ends. CDR3 length: 15 amino acids. This CDR3 is CASSIAGRINQPQHF. The CDR3 DNA sequence: TGTGCCAGTAGTATAGCTGGGAGGATCAATCAGCCCCAGCATTTT.

This chain connects TRBV18 to TRBJ2-2; the match to TRBD2 covers 11 bases. In germline, CDR1 is KGHSH, CDR2 LQKENI. J gave up 3 bases and V 4 bases, and 1 base lay outside the gene matches. This CDR3 spans 15 amino acids. Here the CDR3 DNA reads TGTGCCAGCTCACGGACTAGCGGGTACACCGGGGAGCTGTTTTTT. Protein: CASSRTSGYTGELFF.

V gene TRBV5-1 combines with J gene TRBJ1-4; 10 nucleotides align to TRBD1. The CDR3 has 14 residues. Trimming cost V 6 bases and J 6 bases; bases outside gene matches: 5. CDR1 and CDR2 (germline): SGHRS, YFSETQ. The CDR3 DNA sequence: TGCGCCAGCAAGGAAGGGACAGGGGATGAAAAACTGTTTTTT. It encodes CASKEGTGDEKLFF.

The chain links TRBV5-4 to TRBJ2-5; 9 bases agree with TRBD2. The V gene end was trimmed by 1 base and the J gene end by 4 bases; junction bases not matched to a gene: 8. This CDR3 is 16 amino acids long. The V gene's germline CDR1 is SGHNT and CDR2 YYREEE (reference sequence). This CDR3 is CASSLRGGGVLETQYF. CDR3 DNA: TGTGCCAGCAGCTTGAGGGGCGGGGGGGTTTTAGAGACCCAGTACTTC.

This chain uses TRBV7-9 with TRBJ2-2; a weak D match, TRBD1 (6 bases). In germline, CDR1 is SEHNR, CDR2 FQNEAQ (reference sequence). The V gene lost 5 bases and the J gene lost 3 bases, with 13 bases spanning the gap. This CDR3 contains 15 residues. Here the CDR3 reads CASSRPQGYTGELFF. The DNA of the CDR3 is TGTGCCAGCAGCCGCCCCCAGGGGTACACCGGGGAGCTGTTTTTT.

The table lists this clone with a few counts. The V call is TRBV14, the J call TRBJ2-7; a possible D gene is TRBD1 (6 bases). Trimming cost V 4 bases and J 2 bases, with 12 bases left between them. Germline V gene lookup returns CDR1 SGHDN and CDR2 FVKESK. The CDR3 totals 14 residues. The CDR3 spells CASSPRQDPYEQYF. CDR3 bases: TGTGCCAGCAGCCCTAGACAGGATCCCTACGAGCAGTACTTC.

This clone was counted only a few times. This chain's CDR3 is CASSYSGAHDEQFF. As DNA, the CDR3 is TGTGCCAGCAGCTATAGCGGAGCACACGATGAGCAGTTCTTC. The chain is built from TRBV9 and TRBJ2-1, with D maybe TRBD2 (6 bases). V was clipped by 4 bases and J by 8 bases, with 16 bases between them. Germline-derived CDR1 and CDR2 are SGDLS and YYNGEE. This CDR3 contains 14 residues. The full variable domain, with the rest looked up from reference TRBV9 and TRBJ2-1, is DSGVTQTPKHLITATGQRVTLRCSPRSGDLSVYWYQQSLDQGLQFLIQYYNGEERAKGNILERFSAQQFPDLHSELNLSSLELGDSALYFCASSYSGAHDEQFFGPGTRLTVL.

This clone appeared a single time. This rearrangement joins TRBV15 to TRBJ1-5, with TRBD1 matching 8 bases. The J segment lost 5 bases and the V segment lost 3 bases, leaving 6 bases of the junction unmatched. The CDR3 runs to 15 residues. In germline, CDR1 is LNHNV, CDR2 YYDKDF (reference sequence). The CDR3 sequence is CATSRDRARDQPQHF. The CDR3 bases are TGTGCCACCAGCAGGGACAGGGCAAGAGATCAGCCCCAGCATTTT.

This chain connects TRBV4-3 to TRBJ1-1; D is possibly TRBD1 (5 bases). The germline V and J ends were trimmed by 0 bases and 1 base, with 9 bases remaining between them. CDR1 and CDR2 (germline): LGHNA, YSLEER. The CDR3 is 15 residues long. The CDR3 protein is CASSQDRAPNTEAFF. The CDR3 coding sequence is TGCGCCAGCAGCCAAGACAGGGCGCCGAACACTGAAGCTTTCTTT.

This clone was seen a handful of times. This chain joins TRBV13 and TRBJ2-2, with D possibly matching TRBD1 (5 bases). Trimming removed 5 bases at V and 6 bases at J, with 10 bases between. CDR1 and CDR2 from the germline V gene are PRHDT and FYEKMQ (reference sequence). This CDR3 comprises 13 residues. The CDR3 loop is CASSKGLPGELFF. CDR3 in DNA: TGTGCCAGCAGCAAGGGGTTACCCGGGGAGCTGTTTTTT.

V is TRBV18 and J is TRBJ1-1, with 8 bases identical to TRBD1. CDR1 is KGHSH and CDR2 is LQKENI in the germline V gene. This CDR3 has 16 amino acids. J lost 4 bases, V lost 3 bases, and 10 bases had no gene match. The CDR3 loop is CASSPWDRSELTEAFF. CDR3 nucleotide sequence: TGTGCCAGCTCACCTTGGGACAGGTCGGAACTCACTGAAGCTTTCTTT.

This clone occurred a few times. The sample has other DNA sequences that encode this CDR3 too. V and J are TRBV30 and TRBJ1-5; 7 bases are shared with TRBD1. Trimming cost V 2 bases and J 0 bases; bases outside gene matches: 4. Germline V gene data show CDR1 as GTSNPN and CDR2 as SVGIG (reference sequence). The CDR3 runs to 15 residues. The CDR3 reads CAWSRGTDSNQPQHF. The CDR3 DNA sequence: TGTGCCTGGAGTAGAGGGACAGATAGCAATCAGCCCCAGCATTTT.